Below, one T cell receptor beta chain is given with its context. This specimen belongs to a study of glioma-infiltrating T cells after dendritic cell vaccination. Study as a whole: Treatment, given 2003 to 2012, was autologous tumor lysate-pulsed dendritic cell vaccination. The vaccine used monocyte-derived dendritic cells pulsed overnight with autologous tumor lysate.

The primer mix had 60 V beta and 13 J beta primers. Clones were read by immunoSEQ multiplex PCR, and TCRdb kept only the in-frame ones, dropping some. There are 90,000 or so clones in the sample; 75% to 90% occur only once, and approximately 2.1% lies in the top ten. Time point described: after dendritic cell vaccination, including at tumor progression/relapse. V was trimmed by 5 bases and J by 7 bases, leaving 18 bases between them. The CDR3 extends over 14 amino acids. Per the germline V gene, CDR1 is SEHNR and CDR2 is FQNEAQ (reference sequence). This chain connects TRBV7-9 to TRBJ2-7; D perhaps matches TRBD1 (5 bases). The sequenced sample was blood, obtained after dendritic cell vaccination. The sequence was obtained from a human donor with glioblastoma. This CDR3 reads CASSPRRTSGEQYF. CDR3 nucleotide sequence: TGTGCCAGCAGCCCCCGTCGGACAAGTGGGGAGCAGTACTTC. The full variable domain, completed using reference TRBV7-9 and TRBJ2-7, is DTGVSQNPRHKITKRGQNVTFRCDPISEHNRLYWYRQTLGQGPEFLTYFQNEAQLEKSRLLSDRFSAERPKGSFSTLEIQRTEQGDSAMYLCASSPRRTSGEQYFGPGTRLTVT.